This TCR beta chain was identified in a study of blood T cell repertoires in COVID-19 (dated by TCRdb to the early 2020s). Broadly, across the study: Collaborator samples came from the United States, Italy and Spain and covered acute and convalescent phases of COVID-19. The repertoires were made available in a free public database intended to serve as a resource for research on the immune response to SARS-CoV-2. The sample metadata nearly always contained a de-identified subject ID, COVID-19 status, age in years and sex. Samples came from the ongoing ImmuneRACE study (first 160 participants) plus 1,254 subjects from 6 global collaborators. HLA class I and class II types, where available, came from metadata supplied by the sample provider rather than from assay-based typing. Deeply sampled blood TCRbeta repertoires from subjects exposed to, actively infected with, or recovered from COVID-19 were included in the dataset. The material from the prospective study consisted of cDNA or gDNA derived from T cells, B-cell-depleted T cells, or PBMCs. Study-wide conclusions, independent of this receptor: The quantity of clinical and demographic metadata differed by source and by participant and was supplied without curation.

TCRbeta CDR3 regions were amplified from genomic DNA using the immunoSEQ Assay, a bias-controlled multiplex PCR. The source study handled its data this way. The number of nucleated cells in each sample was estimated from the amplification of reference gene primers within the assay. To quantify the absolute abundance of each unique TCRbeta CDR3 rearrangement, sequence reads were collapsed and filtered. Productive Simpson clonality was computed per sample as the square root of Simpson's diversity index over productive rearrangements. TCRdb carries this immuneACCESS record with in-frame sequences only. Its versions omit some clonotypes, under half of them owing to an unresolved V gene in the studies checked, with the rest unexplained. V and J calls and clone size follow that table, whereas D and trimming were derived from the DNA. In all, the sample holds around 480,000 clones, and approximately 88% of those were seen once. 10% to 15% of the sample is taken by the ten largest.

A note on this clone: Its antigen remains undetermined. No base quality values were provided; no much bigger clone lies one nucleotide off.

One collaborating source in Seattle enrolled patients during active infection and followed them longitudinally through the course of disease. The collaborating institutions used their own protocols to collect whole blood in K2EDTA tubes. For TCRbeta analysis, collaborators shipped samples in one of three forms: frozen whole blood, isolated PBMCs, or DNA extracted from either of those sample types. Sample: peripheral blood. The TCR comes from a woman aged 45-60 years with COVID-19, enrolled during active disease.

The DNA reads TGTGCCAGCAGTGGGTTTAGCGGGGGGTACAATGAGCAGTTCTTC. This gives the protein CASSGFSGGYNEQFF. Recombination connected TRBV25-1 to TRBJ2-1; TRBD2 lines up with 10 middle nucleotides. Spanning cysteine to phenylalanine, the CDR3 consists of 15 amino acids. CDR3 DNA is the only sequence kept; it has 45 bases, read in frame from the first base. Unmatched junction bases come to 4, with V trimmed by 4 bases and J by 4 bases. CDR1 and CDR2, looked up from the germline V gene, are MGHDK and SYGVNS.